One and the same sample provided the 19 T cell receptor beta chains below, sequenced in a study of T cell responses to AZD1222 COVID-19 vaccine. The repertoire was sequenced with immunoSEQ multiplex PCR; TCRdb's copy has only in-frame clones and lacks some. Counted here are about 160,000 clones, about 91% occurring once; the ten biggest clones make up about 4.6%. The sample was peripheral blood, taken on day 0 of MenACWY control vaccination. The source of these receptors is an adult in good health.

The V and J genes are TRBV16 and TRBJ1-3; tentatively, D is TRBD1 (6 bases). CDR3 length: 16 amino acids. CDR1 is KGHSY, CDR2 FQNENV, per germline. Deletions cut 4 bases from V and 4 bases from J, with 17 bases between. DNA of the CDR3: TGTGCCAGCAGCCCCCTGACAGGCCAAGGAGGAAACACCATATATTTT. Its protein is CASSPLTGQGGNTIYF.

The chain is built from TRBV10-2 and TRBJ1-2, with TRBD1 as a possible D gene (6 bases). The CDR3 contains 15 residues. Trimming cost V 2 bases and J 5 bases, with 15 bases left between them. Looked up from germline, CDR1 is WSHSY and CDR2 is SAAADI. The CDR3: CASSELGALGYGYTF. The CDR3 DNA is TGCGCCAGCAGTGAGCTGGGGGCCTTGGGGTATGGCTACACCTTC.

This clone was found many times. The V and J genes are TRBV6-5 and TRBJ1-6, with D hard to call. The germline V gene encodes CDR1 MNHEY and CDR2 SVGAGI. The V end was cut by 2 bases, the J end by 5 bases, with 10 bases between. This CDR3 comprises 15 residues. The CDR3, as DNA: TGTGCCAGCAGTTACGGCAGAGGGAATAATTCACCCCTCCACTTT. It codes for CASSYGRGNNSPLHF.

The chain has TRBV5-1 and TRBJ2-7; TRBD1 aligns across 12 bases. The germline V gene has CDR1 SGHRS and CDR2 YFSETQ. J was trimmed by 5 bases and V by 2 bases; bases with no gene match: 2. CDR3 length: 14 residues. CDR3 in DNA: TGCGCCAGCAGCTTCGGGACAGGGGGCCACGAGCAGTACTTC. This encodes CASSFGTGGHEQYF.

The chain couples TRBV6-6 to TRBJ1-5; D not resolved. This CDR3 region has 15 residues. Germline loops: CDR1 MNHNY, CDR2 SVGAGI (reference sequence). The germline V and J ends were trimmed by 2 bases and 3 bases, with 11 bases remaining between them. Here the CDR3 DNA reads TGTGCCAGCAGTTACCTCGGACCTAACAATCAGCCCCAGCATTTT. Translating it yields CASSYLGPNNQPQHF.

The table lists this clone with a count of one. This rearrangement joins TRBV7-6 to TRBJ1-1, with 9 bases fitting TRBD1. V dropped 5 bases and J dropped 3; count of bases not matched to a gene: 16. The CDR3 totals 18 residues. CDR1 and CDR2 (germline): SGHVS, FNYEAQ. DNA of the CDR3: TGTGCCAGCAGCCGCACTGGGACAGGGTCTCTGAGTTACACTGAAGCTTTCTTT. It yields the protein CASSRTGTGSLSYTEAFF.

Here the CDR3 DNA reads TGTGCCAGCTCACCCATCCCGGGGACAGGGGCTTTCGAGCAGTACTTC. This codes for CASSPIPGTGAFEQYF. The rearrangement joins TRBV18 to TRBJ2-7; 10 bases are shared with TRBD1. V dropped 3 bases and J dropped 6; count of bases not matched to a gene: 11. The CDR3 has 16 residues. Germline-derived CDR1 and CDR2 are KGHSH and LQKENI.

The rearrangement links TRBV19 to TRBJ1-3; no firm D call. Germline lookup yields CDR1 LNHDA and CDR2 SQIVND (reference sequence). Trimming left V 3 bases short and J 0 bases short, with 9 bases between. The CDR3 runs to 15 residues. In DNA, the CDR3 is TGTGCCAGTAGTATGTGGCAGAGCTCTGGAAACACCATATATTTT. Amino acids: CASSMWQSSGNTIYF. The full variable domain, in which reference TRBV19 and TRBJ1-3 provide the parts outside the CDR3, is DGGITQSPKYLFRKEGQNVTLSCEQNLNHDAMYWYRQDPGQGLRLIYYSQIVNDFQKGDIAEGYSVSREKKESFPLTVTSAQKNPTAFYLCASSMWQSSGNTIYFGEGSWLTVV.

The chain couples TRBV27 to TRBJ1-4; 7 nucleotides align to TRBD1. In germline, CDR1 is MNHEY, CDR2 SMNVEV (reference sequence). The CDR3 runs 14 residues. V lost 5 bases to trimming and J lost 5 bases; unmatched junction nucleotides: 5. The CDR3 region has the DNA TGTGCCAGCAGTAAGGGGGCCGGGAATGAAAAACTGTTTTTT. Translated: CASSKGAGNEKLFF.

The chain has TRBV10-3 and TRBJ1-4; no reliable D call. This CDR3 comprises 14 residues. From germline, CDR1 is ENHRY and CDR2 SYGVKD. Trimming took off 2 bases at V and 6 bases at J, with 10 bases between the two ends. Here the CDR3 reads CAISEVVSHEKLFF. The CDR3 region has the DNA TGTGCCATCAGTGAGGTCGTCAGTCATGAAAAACTGTTTTTT.

The chain combines TRBV30 with TRBJ1-2; D ambiguous. Germline V lookup: CDR1 GTSNPN, CDR2 SVGIG (reference sequence). V lost 1 base and J 4 bases, leaving 16 bases between the germline ends. The CDR3 loop spans 15 amino acids. The CDR3 reads CAWSGVVEGIYGYTF. The CDR3 DNA reads as TGTGCCTGGAGTGGGGTCGTCGAGGGAATCTATGGCTACACCTTC.

The chain carries TRBV4-3 and TRBJ2-3; 11 bases match TRBD2. Trimming took 3 bases from V and 5 from J; bases not matched to a gene: 13. Per germline, CDR1 LGHNA and CDR2 YSLEER. This CDR3 has 18 residues. The CDR3 reads CASSQAGTSGIKKDTQYF. The CDR3 DNA reads as TGCGCCAGCAGCCAGGCCGGGACTAGCGGAATAAAAAAAGATACGCAGTATTTT.

The chain recombines TRBV6-1 with TRBJ2-5; D is ambiguous. The CDR3 contains 11 residues. V lost 2 bases and J lost 11, with 9 bases in between. The germline V gene has CDR1 MNHNS and CDR2 SASEGT. CDR3 loop: CASSESSSQYF. Here the CDR3 DNA reads TGTGCCAGCAGTGAAAGTTCGAGTCAGTACTTC.

CDR3 DNA sequence: TGTGCCAGCAGTGCTTACGGTGGGACAGCCGACTACTATGGCTACACCTTC. As protein: CASSAYGGTADYYGYTF. The rearrangement links TRBV6-1 to TRBJ1-2; TRBD1 aligns across 7 bases. Germline trimming cut 4 bases from V and 3 bases from J; bases unmatched to any gene: 14. Germline CDR1 and CDR2: MNHNS and SASEGT. The CDR3 contains 17 residues.

This chain uses TRBV19 with TRBJ1-2; D not resolved. Germline CDR1 is LNHDA and CDR2 is SQIVND (reference sequence). The CDR3 is 12 amino acids. Trimming took off 5 bases at V and 8 bases at J, with 12 bases between the two ends. The CDR3 region is CASSGPVAGYTF. The CDR3 DNA reads TGTGCCAGTAGTGGACCGGTCGCGGGCTACACCTTC.

The rearrangement uses TRBV9 and TRBJ2-2; a weak D match, TRBD2 (6 bases). The CDR3 is made up of 18 amino acids. Germline loops: CDR1 SGDLS, CDR2 YYNGEE. V was pared by 0 bases and J by 6 bases, with 21 bases between. For the CDR3, the DNA is TGTGCCAGCAGCGTAGGGACGGGGGTTGGAGGACGAGCCGGGGAGCTGTTTTTT. Its translation is CASSVGTGVGGRAGELFF.

The rearrangement links TRBV30 to TRBJ1-3, with TRBD1 as a possible D gene (5 bases). CDR3 length: 13 amino acids. Germline V gene data show CDR1 as GTSNPN and CDR2 as SVGIG (reference sequence). V lost 1 base, J lost 3 bases, and 7 bases lay in between. The CDR3 nucleotides are TGTGCCTGGAGTGGCAGGGATGGAAACACCATATATTTT. This translates into CAWSGRDGNTIYF.

V and J are TRBV5-1 and TRBJ1-5; D gene unclear. The CDR3 runs 15 residues. The V end was cut by 4 bases, the J end by 2 bases, with 13 bases between. The germline V gene encodes CDR1 SGHRS and CDR2 YFSETQ. The CDR3 DNA reads as TGCGCCAGCAGCGGGGAGCTGGAAGGCAATCAGCCCCAGCATTTT. Protein sequence: CASSGELEGNQPQHF.

The V call is TRBV12-3 or TRBV12-4, the J call TRBJ2-7, with D perhaps TRBD2 (5 bases). Trimming stripped 5 bases from V and 3 bases from J, with 8 bases between. CDR3 length: 12 residues. This CDR3 reads CASSRGDYEQYF. DNA for the CDR3: TGTGCCAGCAGTCGGGGAGACTACGAGCAGTACTTC.